This T cell receptor beta chain derives from a study of blood T cells in healthy people across ages. Study-wide results and caveats: Total diversity from one million sequenced T cells was likely underestimated.

Ranging in age from about 6 to 95, the donors were healthy Caucasian individuals from Russia. Isolation per sample recovered at least 6 million PBMCs. Germline V gives CDR1 DFQATT, CDR2 SNEGSKA (reference sequence). CDR3 length: 14 residues. V lost 3 bases and J lost 4, with 13 bases in between. Alongside a J-beta primer mix, a sample-barcoded 5' primer served in a second PCR lasting about 6 to 11 cycles. A single record per CDR3 protein comes from TCRdb applying MiXCR to the 5' RACE reads. There are around 870,000 distinct CDR3 sequences in the sample; under 30% occur only once, and around a sixth lies in the top ten. Note on this clonotype: Its target is not known.

The chain couples TRBV20-1 to TRBJ2-1; D gene ambiguous. The sample consisted of blood. The source is a woman aged 80 or older in good health. The CDR3 region has the DNA TGCAGTGCTAGGTCTGGGTTTGGGTACAATGAGCAGTTCTTC. Its translation is CSARSGFGYNEQFF.